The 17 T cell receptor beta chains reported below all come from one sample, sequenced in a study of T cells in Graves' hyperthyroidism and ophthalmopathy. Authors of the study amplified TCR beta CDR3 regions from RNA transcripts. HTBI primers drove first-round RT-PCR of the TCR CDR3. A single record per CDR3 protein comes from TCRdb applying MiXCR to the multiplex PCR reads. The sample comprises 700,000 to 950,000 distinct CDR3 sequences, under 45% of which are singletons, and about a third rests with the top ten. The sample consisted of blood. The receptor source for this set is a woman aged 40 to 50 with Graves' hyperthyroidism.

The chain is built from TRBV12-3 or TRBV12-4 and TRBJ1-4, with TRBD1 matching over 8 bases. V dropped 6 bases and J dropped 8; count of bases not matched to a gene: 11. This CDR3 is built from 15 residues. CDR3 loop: CASRLDREGEEKLFF. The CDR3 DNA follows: TGTGCCAGCAGGCTGGACAGGGAGGGAGAAGAAAAACTGTTTTTT.

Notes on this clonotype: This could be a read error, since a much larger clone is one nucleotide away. CDR3 coding DNA: TGCGCCAGCAGCCTACAGGGGGCGTCGAACACCGGGGAGCTGCTTTTT. Protein product: CASSLQGASNTGELLF. This rearrangement joins TRBV5-1 to TRBJ2-2, with TRBD1 matching 9 bases. The CDR3 is 16 residues long. Germline CDR1 SGHRS, CDR2 YFSETQ.

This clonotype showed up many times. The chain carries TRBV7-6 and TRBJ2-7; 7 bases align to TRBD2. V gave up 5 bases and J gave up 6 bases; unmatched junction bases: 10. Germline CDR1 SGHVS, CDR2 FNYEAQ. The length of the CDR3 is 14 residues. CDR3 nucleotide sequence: TGTGCCAGCAGCGGGGCGGGGGACGGTCTCGAGCAGTACTTC. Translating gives CASSGAGDGLEQYF.

DNA of the CDR3: TGTGCCAGCAGCCAAATGGTAGCTTGGGATGAGCAGTTCTTC. Protein sequence: CASSQMVAWDEQFF. The J gene is TRBJ2-7, the V gene TRBV14; D is unclear. The J call may be faulty, since TRBJ2-1 better matches the DNA end. The CDR3 loop spans 14 amino acids. Germline V gene lookup returns CDR1 SGHDN and CDR2 FVKESK.

The CDR3, as DNA: TGCGCCAGCAGCCAGCAAGAGTACAATGAGCAGTTCTTC. It translates to CASSQQEYNEQFF. The rearrangement joins TRBV4-1 to TRBJ2-1; D remains ambiguous. Germline-derived CDR1 and CDR2 are MGHRA and YSYEKL. CDR3 length: 13 amino acids. V dropped 3 bases and J dropped 4 bases, with 7 bases sitting between them.

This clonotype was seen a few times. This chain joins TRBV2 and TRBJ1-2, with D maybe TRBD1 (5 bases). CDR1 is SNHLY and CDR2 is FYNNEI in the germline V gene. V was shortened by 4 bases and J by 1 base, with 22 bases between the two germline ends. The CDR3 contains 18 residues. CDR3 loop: CASSVIEWGLQFNYGYTF. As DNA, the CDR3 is TGTGCCAGCAGTGTGATAGAGTGGGGACTTCAGTTTAACTATGGCTACACCTTC.

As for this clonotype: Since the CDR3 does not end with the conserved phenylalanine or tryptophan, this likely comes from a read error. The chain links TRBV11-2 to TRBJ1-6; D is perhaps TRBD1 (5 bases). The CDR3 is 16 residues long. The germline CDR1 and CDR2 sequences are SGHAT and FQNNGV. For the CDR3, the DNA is TGTGCCAGCAGTTTAGACCGGGGGTCAGTAAATTCACCCCTCCACCTT. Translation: CASSLDRGSVNSPLHL.

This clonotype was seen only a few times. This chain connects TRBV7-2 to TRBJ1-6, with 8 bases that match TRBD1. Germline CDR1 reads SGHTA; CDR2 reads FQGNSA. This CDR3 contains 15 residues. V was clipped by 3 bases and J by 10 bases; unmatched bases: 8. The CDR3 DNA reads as TGTGCCAGCAGCTTTCTCCAGGGGGCAGAATCACCCCTCCACTTT. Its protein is CASSFLQGAESPLHF. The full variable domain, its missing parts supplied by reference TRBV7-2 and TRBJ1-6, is GAGVSQSPSNKVTEKGKDVELRCDPISGHTALYWYRQSLGQGLEFLIYFQGNSAPDKSGLPSDRFSAERTGGSVSTLTIQRTQQEDSAVYLCASSFLQGAESPLHFGNGTRLTVT.

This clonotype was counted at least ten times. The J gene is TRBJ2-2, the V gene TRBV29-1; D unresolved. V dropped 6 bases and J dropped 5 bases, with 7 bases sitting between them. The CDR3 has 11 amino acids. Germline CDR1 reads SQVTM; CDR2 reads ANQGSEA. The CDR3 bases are TGCAGCGTCCAGATAACCGGGGAGCTGTTTTTT. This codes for CSVQITGELFF.

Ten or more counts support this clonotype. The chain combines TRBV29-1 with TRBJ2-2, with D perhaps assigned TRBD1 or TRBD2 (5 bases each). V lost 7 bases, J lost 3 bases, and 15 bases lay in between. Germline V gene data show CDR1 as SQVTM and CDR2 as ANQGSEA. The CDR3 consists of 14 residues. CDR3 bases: TGCAGCGCCGGGGTGCAGGGTGACACCGGGGAGCTGTTTTTT. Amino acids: CSAGVQGDTGELFF.

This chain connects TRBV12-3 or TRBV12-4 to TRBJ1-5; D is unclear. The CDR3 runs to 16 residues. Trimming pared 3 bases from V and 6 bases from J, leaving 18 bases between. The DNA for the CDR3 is TGTGCCAGCAGTTTCAAATGGCCAAGGCTAGGTCAGCCCCAGCATTTT. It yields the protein CASSFKWPRLGQPQHF.

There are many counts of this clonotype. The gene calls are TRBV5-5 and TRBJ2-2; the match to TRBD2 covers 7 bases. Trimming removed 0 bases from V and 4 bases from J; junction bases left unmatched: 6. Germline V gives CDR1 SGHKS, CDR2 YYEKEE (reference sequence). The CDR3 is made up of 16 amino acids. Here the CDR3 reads CASSLESGTGTGELFF. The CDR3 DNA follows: TGTGCCAGCAGCTTGGAAAGCGGGACGGGCACCGGGGAGCTGTTTTTT.

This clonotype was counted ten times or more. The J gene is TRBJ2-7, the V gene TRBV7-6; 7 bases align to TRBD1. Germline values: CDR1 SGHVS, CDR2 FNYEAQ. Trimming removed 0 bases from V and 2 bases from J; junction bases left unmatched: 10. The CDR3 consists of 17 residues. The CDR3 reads CASSLAPQGPSTYEQYF. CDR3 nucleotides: TGTGCCAGCAGCTTAGCCCCACAGGGGCCCTCCACCTACGAGCAGTACTTC.

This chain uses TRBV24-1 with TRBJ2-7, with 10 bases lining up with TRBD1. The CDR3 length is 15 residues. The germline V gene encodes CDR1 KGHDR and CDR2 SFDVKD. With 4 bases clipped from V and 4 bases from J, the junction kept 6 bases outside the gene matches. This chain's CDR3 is CATSDSGTGVYEQYF. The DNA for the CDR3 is TGTGCCACCAGTGACTCCGGGACAGGGGTATACGAGCAGTACTTC.

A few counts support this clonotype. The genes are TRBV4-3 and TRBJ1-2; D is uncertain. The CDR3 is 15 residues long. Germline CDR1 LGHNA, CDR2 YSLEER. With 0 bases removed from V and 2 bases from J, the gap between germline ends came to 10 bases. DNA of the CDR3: TGCGCCAGCAGCCAAGAATTGGACGGCAACTATGGCTACACCTTC. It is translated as CASSQELDGNYGYTF.

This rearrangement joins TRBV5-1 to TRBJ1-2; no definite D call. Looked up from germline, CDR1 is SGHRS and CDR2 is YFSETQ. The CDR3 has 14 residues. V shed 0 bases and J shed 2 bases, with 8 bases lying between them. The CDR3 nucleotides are TGCGCCAGCAGCTTGGCGACCAGAAACTATGGCTACACCTTC. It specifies CASSLATRNYGYTF.

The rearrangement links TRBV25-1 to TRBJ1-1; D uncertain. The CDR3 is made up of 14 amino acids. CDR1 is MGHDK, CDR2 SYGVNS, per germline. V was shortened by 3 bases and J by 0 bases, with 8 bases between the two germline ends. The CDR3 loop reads CASSEGYVNTEAFF. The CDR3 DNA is TGTGCCAGCAGTGAGGGGTATGTGAACACTGAAGCTTTCTTT. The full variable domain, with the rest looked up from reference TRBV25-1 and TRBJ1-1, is EADIYQTPRYLVIGTGKKITLECSQTMGHDKMYWYQQDPGMELHLIHYSYGVNSTEKGDLSSESTVSRIRTEHFPLTLESARPSHTSQYLCASSEGYVNTEAFFGQGTRLTVV.